This paragraph covers one T cell receptor (beta chain) sequence. Negative isolation was used for CD8+ and CD4+ T cells and FACS enrichment for TEMRA cells. This sample stems from a study of CD8 T cells in Susac syndrome. Germline V lookup: CDR1 LGHDT, CDR2 YNNKEL (reference sequence). The length of the CDR3 is 14 residues. Trimming stripped 2 bases from V and 2 bases from J, with 9 bases between. RNA amounts of roughly 0.5 to 1 ug underwent reverse transcription with random hexamers. One entry per CDR3 protein, called by TCRdb with MiXCR from the immunoSEQ multiplex PCR reads. The sample lists hundreds of thousands of distinct CDR3 sequences; 95% were seen once.

The specimen was CD4+ T cells from PBMCs. This TCR came from a human donor with multiple sclerosis. The genes are TRBV3-1 and TRBJ1-2; D unresolved. CDR3 residues: CASSQSTVNYGYTF. The CDR3 DNA sequence: TGTGCCAGCAGCCAATCCACGGTCAACTATGGCTACACCTTC.